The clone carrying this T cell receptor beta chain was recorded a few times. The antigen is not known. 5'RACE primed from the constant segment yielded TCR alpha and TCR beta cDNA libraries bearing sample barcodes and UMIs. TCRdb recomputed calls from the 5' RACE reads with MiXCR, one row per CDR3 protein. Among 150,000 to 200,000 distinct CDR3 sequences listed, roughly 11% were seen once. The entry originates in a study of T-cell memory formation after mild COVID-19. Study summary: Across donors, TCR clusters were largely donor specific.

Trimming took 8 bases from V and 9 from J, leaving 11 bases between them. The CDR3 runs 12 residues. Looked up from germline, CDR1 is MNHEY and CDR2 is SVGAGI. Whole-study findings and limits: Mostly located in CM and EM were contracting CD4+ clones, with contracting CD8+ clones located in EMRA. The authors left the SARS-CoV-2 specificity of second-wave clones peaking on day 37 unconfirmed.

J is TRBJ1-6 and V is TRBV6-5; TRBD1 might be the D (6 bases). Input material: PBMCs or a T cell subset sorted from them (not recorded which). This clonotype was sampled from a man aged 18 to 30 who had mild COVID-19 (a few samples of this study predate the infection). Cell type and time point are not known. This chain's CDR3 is CASGRGSSPLHF. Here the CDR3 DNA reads TGTGCCAGCGGCAGGGGTAGTTCACCCCTCCACTTT.